This T cell receptor beta chain was documented in a study of blood T cell repertoires in COVID-19. Across the whole study: Sites across the United States, Italy and Spain contributed samples from acute and convalescent COVID-19. T cells, B-cell-depleted T cells, or PBMCs supplied cDNA or gDNA.

The authors' processing: For nucleated cells, counts were estimated from reference gene primer amplification. The table came from immunoSEQ multiplex PCR; TCRdb's copy has only in-frame clones and leaves some out. D and trimming come from the DNA, and the V and J calls and clone size come from that table. Among about 200,000 clones listed, 85% were seen once. This CDR3 has 15 residues. Between the trimmed V and J ends, which lost 2 bases and 0 bases, there was a span of 8 bases. Per germline, CDR1 MGHRA and CDR2 YSYEKL. The clonotype comes from a man aged 55 to 70 with COVID-19, enrolled during active disease. Sequenced material: peripheral blood. The chain recombines TRBV4-1 with TRBJ2-1; no clear D gene. CDR3 in amino acids: CASSQSLSSYNEQFF. CDR3 nucleotide sequence: TGCGCCAGCAGCCAATCGCTGAGCTCCTACAATGAGCAGTTCTTC.